This record covers a single T cell receptor beta chain. Its target is unknown. This entry comes from a study of graft-versus-host responses after intestinal transplantation. The CDR3 consists of 12 residues. Germline CDR1 is KGHSH and CDR2 is LQKENI. V was pared by 2 bases and J by 6 bases, with 7 bases between. The data were produced by immunoSEQ multiplex PCR, yet TCRdb's version contains in-frame clones alone and is incomplete. The sample lists 95,000 to 110,000 clones; approximately 90% were seen once. Sequencing used unstimulated CD4+ T cells sorted from spleen or lymph node cells, obtained before transplant. This clonotype was obtained from a human donor who was the organ donor for an intestinal transplant. The chain has TRBV18 and TRBJ1-1; D remains unclear. CDR3 region: CASSPGVAEAFF. CDR3 bases: TGTGCCAGCTCACCAGGGGTGGCTGAAGCTTTCTTT.